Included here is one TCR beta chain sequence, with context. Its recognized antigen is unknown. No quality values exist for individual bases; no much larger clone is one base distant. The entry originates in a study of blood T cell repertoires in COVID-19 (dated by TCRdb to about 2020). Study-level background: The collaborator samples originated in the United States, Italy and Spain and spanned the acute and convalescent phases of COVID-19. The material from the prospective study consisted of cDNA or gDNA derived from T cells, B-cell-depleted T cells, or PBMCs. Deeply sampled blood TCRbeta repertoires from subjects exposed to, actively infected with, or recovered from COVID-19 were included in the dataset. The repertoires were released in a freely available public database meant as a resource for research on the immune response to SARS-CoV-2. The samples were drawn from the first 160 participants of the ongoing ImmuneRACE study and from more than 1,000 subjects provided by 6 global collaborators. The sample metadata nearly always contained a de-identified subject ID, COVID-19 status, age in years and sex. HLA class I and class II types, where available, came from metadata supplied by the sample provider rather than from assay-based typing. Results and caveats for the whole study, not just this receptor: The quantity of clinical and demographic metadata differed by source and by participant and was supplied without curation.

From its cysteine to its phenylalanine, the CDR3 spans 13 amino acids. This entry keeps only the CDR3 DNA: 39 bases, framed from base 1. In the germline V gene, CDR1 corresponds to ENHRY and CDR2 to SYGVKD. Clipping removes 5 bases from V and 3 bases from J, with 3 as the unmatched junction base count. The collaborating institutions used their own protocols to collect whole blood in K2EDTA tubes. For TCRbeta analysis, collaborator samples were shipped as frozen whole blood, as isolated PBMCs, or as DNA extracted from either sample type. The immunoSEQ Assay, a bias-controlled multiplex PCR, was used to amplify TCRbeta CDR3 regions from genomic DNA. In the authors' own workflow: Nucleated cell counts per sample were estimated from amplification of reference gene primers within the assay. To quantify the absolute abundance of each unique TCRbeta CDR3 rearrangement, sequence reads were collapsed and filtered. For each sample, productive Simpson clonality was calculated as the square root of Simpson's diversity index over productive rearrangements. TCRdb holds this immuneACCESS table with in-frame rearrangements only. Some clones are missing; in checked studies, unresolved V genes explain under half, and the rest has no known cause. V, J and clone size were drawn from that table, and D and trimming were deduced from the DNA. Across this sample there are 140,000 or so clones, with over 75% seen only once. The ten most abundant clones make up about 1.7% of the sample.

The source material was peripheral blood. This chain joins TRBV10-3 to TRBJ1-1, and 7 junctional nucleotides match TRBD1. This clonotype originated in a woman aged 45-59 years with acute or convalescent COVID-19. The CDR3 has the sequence CAISTQGDTEAFF. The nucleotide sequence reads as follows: TGTGCCATCAGTACGCAGGGGGACACTGAAGCTTTCTTT.